In its sample, the clone carrying this TCR beta chain was seen a few times. This CDR3 spans 15 amino acids. CDR1 and CDR2 from the germline V gene are SGHRS and YFSETQ. With V trimmed by 3 bases and J by 4 bases, 6 bases remained unmatched. The PCR used 60 Vbeta and 13 Jbeta primers. Using immunoSEQ multiplex PCR, the repertoire was profiled, and TCRdb retains in-frame clones only, with some absent. This sample has some 120,000 clones, with 70% to 80% found just once. This specimen comes from a study of cytomegalovirus exposure and HLA in healthy donors. The chain joins TRBV5-1 to TRBJ2-2; TRBD1 matches at 7 bases. Sequenced material: PBMCs. The sequence was obtained from a middle-aged woman in good health and CMV-seropositive. CDR3 DNA: TGCGCCAGCAGCTCCGAGGGGGCGCCCACCGGGGAGCTGTTTTTT. It translates to CASSSEGAPTGELFF.